Presented here are 25 T cell receptor beta chains from one specimen sequenced in a study of T cells in Graves' hyperthyroidism and ophthalmopathy. Regions amplified from RNA transcripts were the TCR beta CDR3 regions. The TCR CDR3 first-round RT-PCR relied on the HTBI primer set. Each CDR3 protein is one row after TCRdb ran MiXCR on the multiplex PCR reads. The sample holds 350,000 to 400,000 distinct CDR3 sequences, about 15% seen once. The sample comprised blood. The receptor source for this set is a woman aged 25 to 39 with Graves' hyperthyroidism.

The V and J genes are TRBV30 and TRBJ2-1; 13 nucleotides match TRBD2. J gave up 7 bases and V 7 bases, and 10 bases lay outside the gene matches. Germline-derived CDR1 and CDR2 are GTSNPN and SVGIG (reference sequence). The CDR3 runs 15 residues. The CDR3 nucleotides read TGTGCCTCTTACACTAGCGGGAGGGCGTGGAATGAGCAGTTCTTC. Translating gives CASYTSGRAWNEQFF. The entire variable domain, with the rest obtained from reference TRBV30 and TRBJ2-1, is as follows: SQTIHQWPATLVQPVGSPLSLECTVEGTSNPNLYWYRQAAGRGLQLLFYSVGIGQISSEVPQNLSASRPQDRQFILSSKKLLLSDSGFYLCASYTSGRAWNEQFFGPGTRLTVL.

The rearrangement joins TRBV3-1 to TRBJ2-6; tentatively, D is TRBD2 (5 bases). CDR1 and CDR2 from the germline V gene are LGHDT and YNNKEL (reference sequence). The ends were cut back, 4 bases at V and 1 base at J, with 14 bases in the middle. CDR3 length: 17 amino acids. In nucleotides, the CDR3 is TGTGCCAGCAGCCCCCCCGGACTGAGGTCTGGGGCCAACGTCCTGACTTTC. Amino acids: CASSPPGLRSGANVLTF.

Ten or more counts support this clonotype. V is TRBV3-1 and J is TRBJ1-1, with D possibly TRBD1 on 5 matching bases. V dropped 6 bases and J dropped 0 bases, with 8 bases sitting between them. The CDR3 is 13 residues long. Germline loops: CDR1 LGHDT, CDR2 YNNKEL (reference sequence). The CDR3 spells CASRQAMNTEAFF. CDR3 DNA: TGTGCCAGCAGACAGGCGATGAACACTGAAGCTTTCTTT.

The chain employs TRBV6-2 or TRBV6-3 and TRBJ2-4, with 7 bases lining up with TRBD1. With V trimmed by 7 bases and J by 1 base, 7 bases remained unmatched. From germline, CDR1 is MNHEY and CDR2 SVGEGT. This CDR3 spans 15 amino acids. In nucleotides, the CDR3 is TGTGCCAGCAAAAAACAGGGGACGGCCAAAAACATTCAGTACTTC. This gives the protein CASKKQGTAKNIQYF.

This clonotype has ten or more counts. The chain links TRBV30 to TRBJ1-1, with D perhaps matching TRBD1 (6 bases). V shed 4 bases and J shed 1 base, with 10 bases lying between them. CDR3 length: 13 amino acids. Per the germline V gene, CDR1 is GTSNPN and CDR2 is SVGIG (reference sequence). The CDR3 nucleotides read TGTGCCTGGAAATTCAGGGGGAACACTGAAGCTTTCTTT. This codes for CAWKFRGNTEAFF.

In its sample, this clonotype was seen many times. The genes are TRBV7-9 and TRBJ2-7, with D perhaps being TRBD1 or TRBD2 (6 bases each). V was pared by 5 bases and J by 0 bases, with 17 bases between. Germline lookup yields CDR1 SEHNR and CDR2 FQNEAQ (reference sequence). The CDR3 totals 16 residues. CDR3 sequence: CASSPHLGGGSYEQYF. CDR3 in DNA: TGTGCCAGCAGCCCTCACTTAGGAGGGGGCTCCTACGAGCAGTACTTC.

This clonotype was recorded many times. The rearrangement joins TRBV28 to TRBJ2-3; D may be TRBD1 (6 bases). The CDR3 length is 13 residues. Germline CDR1 reads MDHEN; CDR2 reads SYDVKM. The germline V and J ends were trimmed by 5 bases and 1 base, with 7 bases remaining between them. The CDR3 loop is CASSRTGTDTQYF. The DNA of the CDR3 is TGTGCCAGCAGTAGGACAGGCACAGATACGCAGTATTTT.

This clonotype has ten or more counts. V and J are TRBV27 and TRBJ2-7; TRBD2 might be the D (6 bases). CDR1 is MNHEY, CDR2 SMNVEV, per germline (reference sequence). This CDR3 has 14 residues. V lost 8 bases and J 3 bases, leaving 17 bases between the germline ends. The CDR3 is CASRRASDLYEQYF. Here the CDR3 DNA reads TGTGCCAGCCGACGGGCTAGCGACCTCTACGAGCAGTACTTC.

This clonotype was counted many times. CDR3 bases: TGCAGTGCTGGAGGGGCGAGGAAAGAGACCCAGTACTTC. Residues: CSAGGARKETQYF. The chain couples TRBV20-1 to TRBJ2-5; tentatively, D is TRBD2 (6 bases). This CDR3 is 13 amino acids long. Germline loops: CDR1 DFQATT, CDR2 SNEGSKA (reference sequence). Trimming stripped 5 bases from V and 3 bases from J, with 13 bases between.

This clonotype was seen at least ten times. This rearrangement joins TRBV11-2 to TRBJ2-3; D is possibly TRBD1 (6 bases). Trimming cost V 5 bases and J 11 bases, with 17 bases left between them. The CDR3 loop spans 13 amino acids. The germline CDR1 and CDR2 sequences are SGHAT and FQNNGV. CDR3 in DNA: TGTGCCAGCAGCCCCTCGGATGAGGGGGAGCAGTATTTT. Amino acids: CASSPSDEGEQYF.

The table lists this clonotype with a few counts. The V gene is TRBV20-1, the J gene TRBJ2-3, with 7 bases aligning to TRBD1. CDR1 is DFQATT and CDR2 is SNEGSKA in the germline V gene (reference sequence). V gave up 6 bases and J gave up 1 base; unmatched junction bases: 4. This CDR3 has 13 residues. The DNA of the CDR3 is TGCAGTGCCGACGACAGGGGCACAGATACGCAGTATTTT. Amino acids: CSADDRGTDTQYF.

This clonotype appeared many times. The gene calls are TRBV11-2 and TRBJ2-1; perhaps D is TRBD1 or TRBD2 (6 bases each). V lost 5 bases to trimming and J lost 11 bases, with 22 bases between them. Germline assignment: CDR1 SGHAT and CDR2 FQNNGV. The CDR3 length is 15 residues. The CDR3 region is CASSQKERGVNQQFF. In nucleotides, the CDR3 is TGTGCCAGCAGCCAAAAAGAGAGGGGGGTTAATCAGCAGTTCTTC.

The genes are TRBV9 and TRBJ1-5; D is unclear. Deletions cut 0 bases from V and 2 bases from J, with 9 bases between. This CDR3 region has 15 residues. CDR1 SGDLS and CDR2 YYNGEE come from the germline V gene. The CDR3: CASSVDGRGNQPQHF. The CDR3 nucleotides are TGTGCCAGCAGCGTAGACGGTCGAGGCAATCAGCCCCAGCATTTT.

This clonotype was recorded many times. This chain links TRBV10-3 with TRBJ1-6; TRBD1 matches at 9 bases. The trim removed 2 bases at V and 9 bases at J, leaving 2 bases unmatched. CDR1 ENHRY and CDR2 SYGVKD come from the germline V gene. CDR3 length: 14 amino acids. The CDR3 sequence is CAISEDRGGSPLHF. CDR3 DNA sequence: TGTGCCATCAGTGAGGACAGGGGGGGTTCACCCCTCCACTTT.

The chain employs TRBV19 and TRBJ2-1; D may match TRBD1 or TRBD2 (5 bases each). The CDR3 has 13 amino acids. The V gene's germline CDR1 is LNHDA and CDR2 SQIVND (reference sequence). Trimming took off 6 bases at V and 5 bases at J, with 11 bases between the two ends. CDR3 in amino acids: CASRPGPNNEQFF. For the CDR3, the DNA is TGTGCCAGTAGACCGGGGCCGAACAATGAGCAGTTCTTC.

There are many counts of this clonotype. The rearrangement joins TRBV11-3 to TRBJ2-1, with D tentatively TRBD1 or TRBD2 (5 bases each). The CDR3 loop spans 13 amino acids. V was shortened by 3 bases and J by 7 bases, with 10 bases between the two germline ends. Germline V gives CDR1 SGHNT, CDR2 YENEEA. The CDR3 loop is CASSLGVGNEQFF. DNA of the CDR3: TGTGCCAGCAGCTTGGGGGTGGGAAATGAGCAGTTCTTC.

This clonotype was recorded many times. V usage is TRBV28 and J usage is TRBJ2-6; D might be TRBD2 (6 bases). Trimming took off 7 bases at V and 0 bases at J, with 22 bases between the two ends. The CDR3 spans 19 residues. CDR1 MDHEN and CDR2 SYDVKM come from the germline V gene. The chain's CDR3 is CASTTGVGTPRSGANVLTF. CDR3 coding DNA: TGTGCCAGCACCACGGGCGTAGGGACTCCTCGCTCTGGGGCCAACGTCCTGACTTTC.

The chain employs TRBV6-5 and TRBJ1-1; D may be TRBD1 (5 bases). The CDR3 is 15 amino acids. Germline loops: CDR1 MNHEY, CDR2 SVGAGI. The V gene lost 0 bases and the J gene lost 3 bases, with 11 bases spanning the gap. The CDR3 region has the DNA TGTGCCAGCAGTTACTCATCTGGGGCGGACACTGAAGCTTTCTTT. Translated: CASSYSSGADTEAFF.

This clonotype has at least ten counts. The chain uses TRBV6-1 and TRBJ2-2; TRBD2 is a possible D gene (5 bases). The V end lost 1 base, the J end lost 7 bases, and 7 bases lay between the germline ends. Germline CDR1 is MNHNS and CDR2 is SASEGT. There are 13 residues in the CDR3. CDR3 in DNA: TGTGCCAGCAGTGAAGAGGAGGTCGGGGAGCTGTTTTTT. This gives the protein CASSEEEVGELFF.

In this sample, this clonotype turned up many times. V gene TRBV28 combines with J gene TRBJ1-5, with TRBD1 matching 7 bases. CDR1 is MDHEN and CDR2 is SYDVKM in the germline V gene. The ends lost 5 bases at V and 4 bases at J; junction bases unmatched: 11. The CDR3 loop spans 16 amino acids. The CDR3 region is CASSPGQYLANQPQHF. DNA for the CDR3: TGTGCCAGCAGTCCGGGACAGTATTTAGCAAATCAGCCCCAGCATTTT.

This clonotype was observed a handful of times. The rearrangement uses TRBV27 and TRBJ2-1; D is undetermined. Germline-derived CDR1 and CDR2 are MNHEY and SMNVEV (reference sequence). Trimming removed 3 bases at V and 12 bases at J, with 12 bases between. CDR3 length: 12 residues. CDR3 region: CASSFPSGGQFF. The CDR3 DNA reads as TGTGCCAGCAGTTTTCCGAGTGGTGGGCAGTTCTTC.

The chain combines TRBV13 with TRBJ2-3; 7 positions agree with TRBD2. Germline V gives CDR1 PRHDT, CDR2 FYEKMQ (reference sequence). CDR3 size: 18 residues. Unmatched junction bases numbered 19, after V lost 5 bases and J lost 5 bases. The CDR3 is CASSGGSSGGSSRDTQYF. Here the CDR3 DNA reads TGTGCCAGCAGCGGTGGGTCTAGCGGAGGTTCTTCCCGAGATACGCAGTATTTT.

This clonotype was recorded a few times. The CDR3 bases are TGTGCCAGCAGTTTTAGGGGACAGGGGTTGTACGAGCAGTACTTC. As protein: CASSFRGQGLYEQYF. The rearrangement links TRBV11-2 to TRBJ2-7; TRBD1 matches at 10 bases. There are 15 residues in the CDR3. The V and J ends lost 6 bases and 4 bases, in that order; junction bases with no gene match: 9. Germline CDR1 is SGHAT and CDR2 is FQNNGV.

This chain joins TRBV4-1 and TRBJ2-7, with TRBD2 identical over 11 bases. V was pared by 5 bases and J by 1 base, with 7 bases of the junction left unmatched. Germline values: CDR1 MGHRA, CDR2 YSYEKL. This CDR3 has 16 amino acids. The CDR3 coding sequence is TGCGCCAGCAGCGGGTTAGCGGGAGGGAGTTCCTACGAGCAGTACTTC. This sequence encodes CASSGLAGGSSYEQYF.

This clonotype was observed a handful of times. The chain joins TRBV5-8 to TRBJ2-5; 13 nucleotides line up with TRBD2. The trim removed 4 bases at V and 11 bases at J, leaving 8 bases unmatched. CDR3 length equals 14 residues. Germline loops: CDR1 SGHTS, CDR2 YDEGEE. CDR3 sequence (DNA): TGTGCCAGCAGCACGGGACTAGCGGGATCGGGTCAGTACTTC. This sequence encodes CASSTGLAGSGQYF. Supplemented by reference TRBV5-8 and TRBJ2-5, the full variable domain reads EAGVTQSPTHLIKTRGQQATLRCSPISGHTSVYWYQQALGLGLQFLLWYDEGEERNRGNFPPRFSGRQFPNYSSELNVNALELEDSALYLCASSTGLAGSGQYFGPGTRLLVL.